A selection of T cell receptor beta chains follows, all from one sample in a study of T cells in Graves' hyperthyroidism and ophthalmopathy. TCRdb reprocessed the multiplex PCR reads via MiXCR and lists one record per CDR3 protein. The table shows approximately 640,000 distinct CDR3 sequences, with 16% occurring only once. Sequenced material: blood. These TCRs come from a woman aged 25 to 39 with Graves' hyperthyroidism. Each CDR3 is given with its conserved first and last residue. Fields, in order: clone size, J gene, V gene, D gene, CDR3 protein, CDR3 DNA. A D gene is named only where the DNA matches it firmly. The listing skips clone size in some rows; elsewhere it reads once, few, many or a size class.

abundance: .; j_gene: TRBJ2-7; v_gene: TRBV14; d_gene: TRBD1; CDR3aa: CASSQSRDRVYEQYF; CDR3nt: TGTGCCAGCAGCCAATCCCGGGACAGGGTCTACGAGCAGTACTTC
abundance: many; j_gene: TRBJ2-7; v_gene: TRBV28; d_gene: .; CDR3aa: CASIKTLGGEQYF; CDR3nt: TGTGCCAGCATTAAAACCCTGGGCGGCGAGCAGTACTTC
abundance: .; j_gene: TRBJ2-5; v_gene: TRBV27; d_gene: .; CDR3aa: CASSLRPDSFQETQYF; CDR3nt: TGTGCCAGCAGCTTAAGACCCGACAGCTTTCAAGAGACCCAGTACTTC
abundance: few; j_gene: TRBJ2-1; v_gene: TRBV29-1; d_gene: TRBD2; CDR3aa: CSGEGPGTSEQFF; CDR3nt: TGCAGCGGGGAGGGACCAGGGACTAGTGAGCAGTTCTTC
abundance: few; j_gene: TRBJ2-2; v_gene: TRBV6-9; d_gene: .; CDR3aa: CASSSVGGELFF; CDR3nt: TGTGCCAGCAGTTCAGTAGGCGGGGAGCTGTTTTTT
abundance: many; j_gene: TRBJ1-1; v_gene: TRBV20-1; d_gene: .; CDR3aa: CSARGATGGFTEAFF; CDR3nt: TGCAGTGCTAGGGGGGCGACAGGTGGATTTACTGAAGCTTTCTTT
abundance: .; j_gene: TRBJ2-1; v_gene: TRBV19; d_gene: .; CDR3aa: CASRGTLSYNEQFF; CDR3nt: TGTGCCAGTAGGGGGACTCTCTCCTACAATGAGCAGTTCTTC
abundance: many; j_gene: TRBJ2-7; v_gene: TRBV7-9; d_gene: TRBD1; CDR3aa: CASIRTGGQEQYF; CDR3nt: TGTGCCAGCATCAGGACAGGGGGTCAGGAGCAGTACTTC
abundance: many; j_gene: TRBJ2-6; v_gene: TRBV2; d_gene: .; CDR3aa: CASKNSGANVLTF; CDR3nt: TGTGCCAGCAAGAACTCTGGGGCCAACGTCCTGACTTTC
abundance: many; j_gene: TRBJ1-1; v_gene: TRBV6-2/TRBV6-3; d_gene: .; CDR3aa: CASSARERAEAFF; CDR3nt: TGTGCCAGCAGCGCCCGCGAAAGGGCTGAAGCTTTCTTT
abundance: .; j_gene: TRBJ2-7; v_gene: TRBV7-8; d_gene: .; CDR3aa: CASSLELFGGMPYEQYF; CDR3nt: TGTGCCAGCAGCTTGGAATTGTTTGGAGGGATGCCCTACGAGCAGTACTTC
abundance: .; j_gene: TRBJ1-1; v_gene: TRBV27; d_gene: TRBD1; CDR3aa: CASSLSGQGISEAFF; CDR3nt: TGTGCCAGCAGTTTATCAGGACAGGGGATTTCTGAAGCTTTCTTT
abundance: many; j_gene: TRBJ1-2; v_gene: TRBV7-2; d_gene: .; CDR3aa: CASLPIGKPYYGYTF; CDR3nt: TGTGCCAGCCTTCCCATTGGTAAACCTTACTATGGCTACACCTTC